This T cell receptor (beta chain) was retrieved from a study of T cell changes during pregnancy in multiple sclerosis. Assay used: immunoSEQ multiplex PCR; TCRdb lists only in-frame clones, some missing. Found here are about 28,000 clones, around 89% of them singletons; the top ten hold over 3%. Trimming removed 2 bases from V and 0 bases from J, with 5 bases in between. The germline gives CDR1 MNHNS, CDR2 SASEGT. The CDR3 loop spans 13 amino acids. Here the sequenced sample was CD4+ T cells from peripheral blood mononuclear cells, taken in the first trimester of pregnancy. This sequence originates from a female donor in good health, enrolled as a control in a pregnancy study. The rearrangement uses TRBV6-1 and TRBJ2-7; D not resolved. CDR3 in DNA: TGTGCCAGCAGTGAAAGTAGCTCCTACGAGCAGTACTTC. It is translated as CASSESSSYEQYF.